The 25 T cell receptor beta chains below come from one sample, sequenced in a study of blood T cell repertoires in COVID-19. Assay: immunoSEQ multiplex PCR; the TCRdb copy retains only in-frame clones and omits some. The data show approximately 75,000 clones, with more than 65% seen just once and around 22% held by the top ten. The sample consisted of peripheral blood. The receptors originated from a woman in her forties or fifties with acute or convalescent COVID-19.

The genes are TRBV5-1 and TRBJ1-6, with D possibly being TRBD1 (5 bases). V was trimmed by 2 bases and J by 8 bases, leaving 14 bases between them. The CDR3 is 15 amino acids. Germline assignment: CDR1 SGHRS and CDR2 YFSETQ. CDR3 bases: TGCGCCAGCAGCTTAGATCAAGGGACTGATTCACCCCTCCACTTT. As protein: CASSLDQGTDSPLHF.

This chain connects TRBV7-3 to TRBJ2-4, with TRBD1 as a possible D gene (5 bases). The CDR3 runs to 17 residues. The V gene's germline CDR1 is SGHTA and CDR2 FQGTGA. With 2 bases removed from V and 0 bases from J, the gap between germline ends came to 14 bases. The CDR3 region is CASSLWRDRLAKNIQYF. CDR3 DNA: TGTGCCAGCAGCTTATGGAGAGACAGACTAGCCAAAAACATTCAGTACTTC. Filled out from reference TRBV7-3 and TRBJ2-4, the complete variable domain reads GAGVSQTPSNKVTEKGKYVELRCDPISGHTALYWYRQSLGQGPEFLIYFQGTGAADDSGLPNDRFFAVRPEGSVSTLKIQRTERGDSAVYLCASSLWRDRLAKNIQYFGAGTRLSVL.

V gene TRBV3-1 (or the pseudogene TRBV3-2) combines with J gene TRBJ1-2; 10 nucleotides line up with TRBD1. V lost 8 bases, J lost 8 bases, and 14 bases stayed unmatched. The CDR3 loop spans 15 amino acids. Per germline, CDR1 LGHDT and CDR2 YNNKEL (reference sequence). The CDR3 here is CASGLLPGQGTGYTF. The CDR3 DNA reads as TGTGCCAGCGGACTGCTCCCGGGACAGGGGACGGGCTACACCTTC.

This clone was detected once. The chain carries TRBV19 and TRBJ1-2, with TRBD1 matching 7 bases. Losses at the gene ends were 9 bases for V and 2 bases for J; bases not matched to a gene: 12. Germline loops: CDR1 LNHDA, CDR2 SQIVND (reference sequence). This CDR3 region has 15 residues. CDR3 DNA sequence: TGTGCCAGCAGGGGGGTCCAATTAGGAAACTATGGCTACACCTTC. Its translation is CASRGVQLGNYGYTF.

V gene TRBV11-2 combines with J gene TRBJ1-5; the D is unclear. Germline V gene lookup returns CDR1 SGHAT and CDR2 FQNNGV. Trimming stripped 5 bases from V and 4 bases from J, with 6 bases between. The CDR3 covers 12 residues. CDR3 sequence (DNA): TGTGCCAGCAGCGAGGGTAATCAGCCCCAGCATTTT. Translated, it gives CASSEGNQPQHF. The variable domain in full, with the rest retrieved from reference TRBV11-2 and TRBJ1-5, is EAGVAQSPRYKIIEKRQSVAFWCNPISGHATLYWYQQILGQGPKLLIQFQNNGVVDDSQLPKDRFSAERLKGVDSTLKIQPAKLEDSAVYLCASSEGNQPQHFGDGTRLSIL.

This clone was counted a single time. This sequence joins TRBV7-3 and TRBJ2-2, with 10 positions matching TRBD2. Germline assignment: CDR1 SGHTA and CDR2 FQGTGA. This CDR3 region has 17 residues. Germline trimming cut 0 bases from V and 8 bases from J; bases unmatched to any gene: 9. The CDR3 DNA reads as TGTGCCAGCAGCTTAACAGGACTAGCGGAAACCCGAGGGGAGCTGTTTTTT. Its protein is CASSLTGLAETRGELFF.

The J gene is TRBJ1-6, the V gene TRBV30; tentatively, D is TRBD1 (6 bases). The CDR3 spans 14 residues. V was clipped by 0 bases and J by 10 bases, with 13 bases between them. Germline V gives CDR1 GTSNPN, CDR2 SVGIG (reference sequence). This chain's CDR3 is CAWSVKGDNSPLHF. In DNA form, the CDR3 reads TGTGCCTGGAGTGTAAAGGGGGACAACTCACCCCTCCACTTT.

The chain is built from TRBV7-3 and TRBJ2-2; no reliable D call. Trimming removed 4 bases at V and 5 bases at J, with 8 bases between. In germline, CDR1 is SGHTA, CDR2 FQGTGA. The CDR3 is 13 residues long. CDR3 sequence reads: CASSSQQTGELFF. The CDR3 DNA reads TGTGCCAGCAGCTCCCAACAGACCGGGGAGCTGTTTTTT.

This clone appeared once. V usage is TRBV11-2 and J usage is TRBJ2-2; possible D gene TRBD2, 6 bases. The CDR3 has 17 amino acids. Per the germline V gene, CDR1 is SGHAT and CDR2 is FQNNGV. V gave up 3 bases and J gave up 0 bases, with 14 bases separating them. The CDR3 sequence is CASSLIQGLSNTGELFF. CDR3 bases: TGTGCCAGCAGCTTGATTCAGGGACTGTCGAACACCGGGGAGCTGTTTTTT.

This chain links TRBV2 with TRBJ1-2, with 10 bases lining up with TRBD1. This CDR3 is 18 amino acids long. In germline, CDR1 is SNHLY, CDR2 FYNNEI. J gave up 6 bases and V 6 bases, and 19 bases lay outside the gene matches. The CDR3 sequence is CASRGFSGQGSKGNGYTF. The CDR3 DNA follows: TGTGCCAGCAGGGGGTTCTCGGGACAGGGGAGTAAAGGCAATGGCTACACCTTC.

The gene calls are TRBV5-5 and TRBJ2-2; 8 bases line up with TRBD2. Germline V gene data show CDR1 as SGHKS and CDR2 as YYEKEE (reference sequence). V shed 4 bases, J shed 0 bases, and the junction held 11 bases outside the gene matches. The CDR3 consists of 18 residues. The CDR3 coding sequence is TGTGCCAGCAGCAGGGGGAGCGGGGGCGCCCCGAACACCGGGGAGCTGTTTTTT. It codes for CASSRGSGGAPNTGELFF.

The gene calls are TRBV28 and TRBJ1-6, with TRBD1 matching 9 bases. J was trimmed by 9 bases and V by 2 bases; bases with no gene match: 8. The CDR3 contains 16 residues. Germline V CDR1 and CDR2: MDHEN, SYDVKM. The CDR3: CASSLETGGGGSPLHF. For the CDR3, the DNA is TGTGCCAGCAGTTTAGAAACAGGGGGCGGGGGTTCACCCCTCCACTTT.

This clone was seen a handful of times. CDR3 sequence: CASSEQGGDHYGYTF. The DNA of the CDR3 is TGTGCCAGCAGTGAGCAGGGTGGGGATCACTATGGCTACACCTTC. The J gene is TRBJ1-2, the V gene TRBV6-1; possibly TRBD1 for D (5 bases). Deletions cut 3 bases from V and 3 bases from J, with 14 bases between. Per the germline V gene, CDR1 is MNHNS and CDR2 is SASEGT. The CDR3 length is 15 residues.

The chain couples TRBV7-3 to TRBJ2-3; D possibly corresponds to TRBD2 (5 bases). The germline V gene encodes CDR1 SGHTA and CDR2 FQGTGA. The CDR3 covers 15 residues. V was cut by 2 bases and J by 0 bases, with 9 bases left in between. CDR3 nucleotides: TGTGCCAGCAGCTTAGCCGGAGGAAGCACAGATACGCAGTATTTT. Translating gives CASSLAGGSTDTQYF.

The chain is built from TRBV5-1 and TRBJ2-5, with D perhaps matching TRBD1 (6 bases). The CDR3 totals 13 residues. The V gene's germline CDR1 is SGHRS and CDR2 YFSETQ. V lost 4 bases and J lost 5, with 12 bases in between. Here the CDR3 reads CASSQGYEETQYF. The CDR3 coding sequence is TGCGCCAGCAGCCAGGGGTATGAGGAGACCCAGTACTTC.

The V gene is TRBV29-1, the J gene TRBJ2-7, with TRBD2 identical over 7 bases. CDR1 and CDR2 from the germline V gene are SQVTM and ANQGSEA. V gave up 4 bases and J gave up 2 bases; unmatched junction bases: 5. The CDR3 length is 13 residues. The CDR3 DNA reads TGCAGCGTTGGGGGGGGAGCCCCCTACGAGCAGTACTTC. Translated, it gives CSVGGGAPYEQYF.

This chain's CDR3 is CASSSTGTTNEKLFF. The DNA for the CDR3 is TGCGCCAGCAGTTCAACAGGTACAACTAATGAAAAACTGTTTTTT. This chain links TRBV5-1 with TRBJ1-4; D is perhaps TRBD1 (5 bases). The CDR3 extends over 15 amino acids. V was clipped by 5 bases and J by 0 bases, with 11 bases between them. Germline CDR1 and CDR2: SGHRS and YFSETQ.

This clone was counted between two and nine times. This chain uses TRBV12-3 or TRBV12-4 with TRBJ1-5, with 7 bases identical to TRBD1. There are 13 residues in the CDR3. V gave up 5 bases and J gave up 4 bases; unmatched junction bases: 2. The CDR3 here is CASSVQGNQPQHF. In DNA form, the CDR3 reads TGTGCCAGCAGTGTACAGGGGAATCAGCCCCAGCATTTT.

This clone was seen only once. The chain is built from TRBV21-1 and TRBJ1-5. TRBV21-1 is annotated as a pseudogene. CDR3 length equals 17 residues. The CDR3 spells CASSNKAGVEGKQPQHF. In DNA, the CDR3 is TGTGCCAGCAGCAATAAGGCGGGGGTTGAGGGAAAGCAGCCCCAGCATTTT.

This sequence joins TRBV3-1 (or the pseudogene TRBV3-2) and TRBJ2-6; 7 bases align to TRBD1. CDR1 LGHDT and CDR2 YNNKEL come from the germline V gene (reference sequence). V shed 0 bases, J shed 1 base, and the junction held 9 bases outside the gene matches. The CDR3 covers 19 residues. This CDR3 reads CASSQELGGETSGANVLTF. CDR3 sequence (DNA): TGTGCCAGCAGCCAAGAATTAGGGGGCGAGACTTCTGGGGCCAACGTCCTGACTTTC.

The J gene is TRBJ2-1, the V gene TRBV27, with 9 bases matching TRBD1. V was clipped by 5 bases and J by 5 bases; unmatched bases: 4. Germline lookup yields CDR1 MNHEY and CDR2 SMNVEV (reference sequence). This CDR3 is 14 amino acids long. DNA for the CDR3: TGTGCCAGCAGTATCGGGACAGGGAACAATGAGCAGTTCTTC. This translates into CASSIGTGNNEQFF.

The chain carries TRBV3-1 (or the pseudogene TRBV3-2) and TRBJ1-4; D perhaps matches TRBD1 (6 bases). The CDR3 loop spans 20 amino acids. Germline-derived CDR1 and CDR2 are LGHDT and YNNKEL (reference sequence). Trimming pared 0 bases from V and 4 bases from J, leaving 24 bases between. CDR3 bases: TGTGCCAGCAGCCAAGAAGGCGAGCAGGGGAGAAGTCGAGGTAATGAAAAACTGTTTTTT. Its protein is CASSQEGEQGRSRGNEKLFF.

The gene calls are TRBV6-6 and TRBJ1-5; maybe TRBD1 (5 bases). Germline assignment: CDR1 MNHNY and CDR2 SVGAGI (reference sequence). Trimming stripped 3 bases from V and 7 bases from J, with 16 bases between. The CDR3 has 15 residues. DNA for the CDR3: TGTGCCAGCAGTTATAGGGAGGGTAGGGGACAGCCCCAGCATTTT. Translated, it gives CASSYREGRGQPQHF.

The genes are TRBV5-1 and TRBJ1-1; 7 bases are a match to TRBD1. Germline CDR1 and CDR2: SGHRS and YFSETQ. V gave up 5 bases and J gave up 8 bases; unmatched junction bases: 9. This CDR3 comprises 13 residues. The CDR3 protein is CASSNTGATEAFF. CDR3 coding DNA: TGCGCCAGCAGTAATACAGGGGCGACGGAAGCTTTCTTT. The variable domain in full, with the rest retrieved from reference TRBV5-1 and TRBJ1-1, is KAGVTQTPRYLIKTRGQQVTLSCSPISGHRSVSWYQQTPGQGLQFLFEYFSETQRNKGNFPGRFSGRQFSNSRSEMNVSTLELGDSALYLCASSNTGATEAFFGQGTRLTVV.

The genes are TRBV9 and TRBJ2-3; TRBD2 agrees at 7 bases. The CDR3 loop spans 15 amino acids. The V segment lost 1 base and the J segment 5 bases; nucleotides outside the gene matches: 7. Germline V gene lookup returns CDR1 SGDLS and CDR2 YYNGEE. CDR3 bases: TGTGCCAGCAGCGTATATTGGGGGGGTGGAGATACGCAGTATTTT. It specifies CASSVYWGGGDTQYF.